The 21 T cell receptor beta chains below come from one sample, sequenced in a study of early T cells in non-severe SARS-CoV-2 infection. Each CDR3 protein gets one entry after TCRdb re-called the 5' RACE reads with MiXCR. The table has over 50,000 distinct CDR3 sequences, 8% to 8.5% seen once. The sequencing sample was made of whole blood. The receptor set was obtained from an adult who was a healthcare worker with PCR-confirmed SARS-CoV-2 infection or an uninfected control (not recorded which).

This clonotype was observed at least ten times. V is TRBV27 and J is TRBJ2-7, with 7 nucleotides matching TRBD1. The CDR3 totals 15 residues. With V trimmed by 6 bases and J by 2 bases, 10 bases remained unmatched. CDR1 is MNHEY and CDR2 is SMNVEV in the germline V gene (reference sequence). The CDR3 nucleotides read TGTGCCAGCAGACGGACCGGGACAGTGCCCTACGAGCAGTACTTC. Its translation is CASRRTGTVPYEQYF.

The chain uses TRBV5-1 and TRBJ2-5; no clear D. There are 12 residues in the CDR3. Germline CDR1 is SGHRS and CDR2 is YFSETQ. Deletions cut 2 bases from V and 5 bases from J, with 7 bases between. The CDR3 nucleotides are TGCGCCAGCAGCTTCGAAACGGAGACCCAGTACTTC. It translates to CASSFETETQYF.

The chain carries TRBV2 and TRBJ1-6; 10 nucleotides agree with TRBD1. This CDR3 has 14 residues. V was pared by 6 bases and J by 7 bases, with 3 bases of the junction left unmatched. Germline CDR1 is SNHLY and CDR2 is FYNNEI. CDR3 sequence reads: CASSRQGANSPLHF. The CDR3 DNA is TGTGCCAGCAGCAGACAGGGGGCGAATTCACCCCTCCACTTT.

This clonotype is labeled medium-sized. The chain has TRBV30 and TRBJ2-1; 9 bases align to TRBD2. The CDR3 length is 12 residues. CDR1 is GTSNPN and CDR2 is SVGIG in the germline V gene (reference sequence). The J segment lost 6 bases and the V segment lost 5 bases, leaving 2 bases of the junction unmatched. The CDR3 loop is CAWGGLANEQFF. CDR3 coding DNA: TGTGCCTGGGGGGGACTAGCCAATGAGCAGTTCTTC.

The J gene is TRBJ2-5, the V gene TRBV24-1, with TRBD2 matching over 10 bases. This CDR3 has 14 residues. Germline lookup yields CDR1 KGHDR and CDR2 SFDVKD. V dropped 5 bases and J dropped 2; count of bases not matched to a gene: 1. For the CDR3, the DNA is TGTGCCACCAGTGGTAGCGGGAGGCAAGAGACCCAGTACTTC. It codes for CATSGSGRQETQYF.

This clonotype has only a few counts. This chain uses TRBV7-3 with TRBJ1-1; TRBD1 agrees at 8 bases. The V segment lost 5 bases and the J segment 6 bases; nucleotides outside the gene matches: 5. The germline gives CDR1 SGHTA, CDR2 FQGTGA. The CDR3 is 13 residues long. The CDR3 DNA follows: TGTGCCAGCAGCGCGACAGGGGAGGCTGAAGCTTTCTTT. The encoded protein is CASSATGEAEAFF.

A note on this clonotype: Being one base from a much bigger clone, this may be a read error. The chain is built from TRBV10-3 and TRBJ2-3, with 7 nucleotides matching TRBD2. Germline values: CDR1 ENHRY, CDR2 SYGVKD. With V trimmed by 6 bases and J by 0 bases, 3 bases remained unmatched. The CDR3 runs 14 residues. CDR3: CAISRTRSTDTQYF. CDR3 nucleotides: TGTGCCATCAGCAGGACTAGAAGCACAGATACGCAGTATTTT.

This clonotype was seen more than once but under ten times. The chain employs TRBV20-1 and TRBJ2-3; 7 nucleotides line up with TRBD1. Trimming at V came to 0 bases and at J to 3 bases, leaving 6 bases not matched to a gene. Germline V gene lookup returns CDR1 DFQATT and CDR2 SNEGSKA (reference sequence). The CDR3 has 15 amino acids. This chain's CDR3 is CSARDRRGYTDTQYF. CDR3 nucleotide sequence: TGCAGTGCTAGAGATCGCAGGGGGTATACAGATACGCAGTATTTT.

As to this clonotype: One base away lies a much larger clone, so this may be a sequencing read error. The gene calls are TRBV11-2 and TRBJ2-7, with a tentative D call TRBD2 (7 bases). The CDR3 loop spans 14 amino acids. The germline CDR1 and CDR2 sequences are SGHAT and FQNNGV. CDR3 in amino acids: CASSREDSAYEQHF. CDR3 bases: TGTGCCAGCAGCCGGGAGGACAGTGCCTACGAGCAGCACTTC.

The chain has TRBV19 and TRBJ2-2; 10 nucleotides line up with TRBD1. CDR3 length equals 14 residues. Germline CDR1 and CDR2: LNHDA and SQIVND (reference sequence). Trimming at V came to 6 bases and at J to 4 bases, leaving 2 bases not matched to a gene. CDR3 protein: CASRTGGSTGELFF. In nucleotides, the CDR3 is TGTGCCAGTAGGACAGGGGGCAGCACCGGGGAGCTGTTTTTT.

Ten or more counts support this clonotype. V gene TRBV19 combines with J gene TRBJ2-2, with 8 positions matching TRBD2. The V gene end was trimmed by 5 bases and the J gene end by 5 bases; junction bases not matched to a gene: 10. CDR3 length: 16 amino acids. Germline CDR1 LNHDA, CDR2 SQIVND (reference sequence). The CDR3 DNA sequence: TGTGCCAGTAGTGTCCGGGGGGGCCTGCGGACCGGGGAGCTGTTTTTT. This sequence encodes CASSVRGGLRTGELFF. Combining the CDR3 with reference TRBV19 and TRBJ2-2 gives the whole variable domain DGGITQSPKYLFRKEGQNVTLSCEQNLNHDAMYWYRQDPGQGLRLIYYSQIVNDFQKGDIAEGYSVSREKKESFPLTVTSAQKNPTAFYLCASSVRGGLRTGELFFGEGSRLTVL.

This clonotype appeared a few times. The chain links TRBV7-6 to TRBJ2-1; 8 bases fit TRBD1. The ends lost 1 base at V and 6 bases at J; junction bases unmatched: 2. The CDR3 extends over 14 amino acids. Germline CDR1 is SGHVS and CDR2 is FNYEAQ. The DNA for the CDR3 is TGTGCCAGCAGCTTAGGGACAGGGATCAATGAGCAGTTCTTC. Protein product: CASSLGTGINEQFF.

The rearrangement joins TRBV18 to TRBJ2-7, with D uncertain. The CDR3 loop spans 17 amino acids. Germline CDR1 and CDR2: KGHSH and LQKENI. The V end was cut by 1 base, the J end by 0 bases, with 16 bases between. CDR3 nucleotide sequence: TGTGCCAGCTCACCACGGCTTGTCTGGCAGGACTCCTACGAGCAGTACTTC. It codes for CASSPRLVWQDSYEQYF.

The chain couples TRBV6-1 to TRBJ1-5; 7 bases line up with TRBD1. V gave up 5 bases and J gave up 2 bases; unmatched junction bases: 3. CDR1 and CDR2 (germline): MNHNS, SASEGT. This CDR3 region has 14 residues. Written as DNA, the CDR3 is TGTGCCAGCAGTAAGGACAGGCGCAATCAGCCCCAGCATTTT. It translates to CASSKDRRNQPQHF.

Ten or more counts support this clonotype. This chain links TRBV28 with TRBJ2-3; D is undetermined. CDR1 is MDHEN and CDR2 is SYDVKM in the germline V gene. The CDR3 runs to 11 residues. V was clipped by 3 bases and J by 5 bases, with 3 bases between them. CDR3 residues: CASSFVDTQYF. CDR3 nucleotide sequence: TGTGCCAGCAGTTTTGTAGATACGCAGTATTTT.

The sample holds many counts of this clonotype. This chain links TRBV11-2 with TRBJ2-7, with D possibly being TRBD1 (6 bases). This CDR3 is built from 13 residues. CDR1 is SGHAT, CDR2 FQNNGV, per germline. The germline V and J ends were trimmed by 2 bases and 13 bases, with 18 bases remaining between them. The chain's CDR3 is CASSLTGTKYSYF. The DNA for the CDR3 is TGTGCCAGCAGCTTAACGGGGACAAAATATAGTTACTTC.

This chain joins TRBV27 and TRBJ2-7; 7 bases match TRBD1. The CDR3 has 14 amino acids. The V gene end was trimmed by 8 bases and the J gene end by 3 bases; junction bases not matched to a gene: 10. Germline CDR1 is MNHEY and CDR2 is SMNVEV (reference sequence). The CDR3 loop is CASSRAGGSYEQYF. For the CDR3, the DNA is TGTGCCAGCTCCCGGGCAGGGGGAAGCTACGAGCAGTACTTC.

The CDR3 nucleotides read TGCGCCAGCATTAGAGGCAATCAGCCCCAGCATTTT. Encoded protein: CASIRGNQPQHF. The chain couples TRBV5-1 to TRBJ1-5, with D hard to call. V lost 6 bases to trimming and J lost 2 bases, with 6 bases between them. Germline values: CDR1 SGHRS, CDR2 YFSETQ. This CDR3 comprises 12 residues.

A few counts support this clonotype. The chain recombines TRBV7-8 with TRBJ1-1, with 8 bases lining up with TRBD1. There are 16 residues in the CDR3. In germline, CDR1 is SGHVS, CDR2 FQNEAQ. With V trimmed by 3 bases and J by 0 bases, 6 bases remained unmatched. DNA of the CDR3: TGTGCCAGCAGCTTGACAGGGGCCATCATGAACACTGAAGCTTTCTTT. Amino acid sequence: CASSLTGAIMNTEAFF.

This clonotype was recorded many times. The chain recombines TRBV12-3 or TRBV12-4 with TRBJ1-2; a weak D match, TRBD1 (5 bases). The CDR3 runs to 14 residues. V lost 3 bases, J lost 7 bases, and 15 bases lay in between. The CDR3 loop reads CASSFGTSSSGYTF. DNA of the CDR3: TGTGCCAGCAGTTTTGGGACTTCCTCGTCTGGCTACACCTTC.

This clonotype was seen a few times. The chain carries TRBV27 and TRBJ2-3; 9 bases agree with TRBD1. The CDR3 runs to 17 residues. The germline V gene encodes CDR1 MNHEY and CDR2 SMNVEV (reference sequence). The trim removed 5 bases at V and 1 base at J, leaving 10 bases unmatched. CDR3 amino acids: CASSTSAGDRGTDTQYF. CDR3 bases: TGTGCCAGCAGTACATCCGCCGGGGACAGGGGCACAGATACGCAGTATTTT.